The TCR beta chain under discussion was sequenced for a study of pediatric ulcerative colitis. Study in general: Ulcerative colitis patients had pancolitis or left-sided colitis, with confirming histology.

The germline gives CDR1 MGHRA, CDR2 YSYEKL. This CDR3 is 15 amino acids long. V lost 2 bases, J lost 5 bases, and 14 bases lay in between. A remark on this clone: Its target is not known.

Rectal tissue came from one to two pinch biopsies taken at colonoscopy. Notes on the study in general: Acute severe colitis showed lower rectal diversity from clonal expansions. No controls had the two rectal clonotypes shared by ulcerative colitis patients.

Some clones are missing from TCRdb's copy, which holds only in-frame ones; the method was immunoSEQ multiplex PCR. This repertoire shows 30,000 to 35,000 clones, about three quarters found once; its top ten account for 1.1%. The source is a boy aged 5 to 17 with mild ulcerative colitis. Specimen: gut tissue. V gene TRBV4-1 combines with J gene TRBJ2-3; D is unclear. CDR3 in DNA: TGCGCCAGCAGCCAAAGACGGAGCCCCAGAGATACGCAGTATTTT. Protein: CASSQRRSPRDTQYF.